Below are 10 T cell receptor beta chains sequenced from a single sample in a study of OX40 agonist ivuxolimab in advanced cancers. Libraries came from the immunoSEQ multiplex PCR assay. In TCRdb, the immuneACCESS table is reduced to in-frame sequences with V and J assigned. These tables do not hold every clone; where another copy was compared, an unresolved V gene accounts for under half, and the others remain unexplained. The sample table records some 86,000 clones; 75% to 95% of these occur just once. 7.1% of the sample is in the top ten clones. The specimen was CD4+ or CD8+ T cells sorted from blood, collected in a trial of the OX40 agonist ivuxolimab. The receptors were gathered from an adult with an advanced solid tumor such as melanoma, head and neck, liver or kidney cancer.

The genes are TRBV29-1 and TRBJ2-7, with 8 bases lining up with TRBD1. Germline values: CDR1 SQVTM, CDR2 ANQGSEA. V shed 3 bases and J 2 bases; nucleotides not matched to a gene: 9. The CDR3 is 15 amino acids. CDR3 region: CSVDNIWDRTYEQYF. The DNA of the CDR3 is TGCAGCGTTGATAACATATGGGACAGGACCTACGAGCAGTACTTC.

This chain uses TRBV28 with TRBJ2-7; the D gene is possibly TRBD2 (6 bases). Per the germline V gene, CDR1 is MDHEN and CDR2 is SYDVKM. This CDR3 spans 15 amino acids. Trimming took 5 bases from V and 2 from J, leaving 16 bases between them. The CDR3 sequence is CASSPPPRGTYEQYF. The CDR3 DNA follows: TGTGCCAGCAGTCCCCCACCCCGGGGGACCTACGAGCAGTACTTC.

The gene calls are TRBV28 and TRBJ2-7; 7 nucleotides align to TRBD1. The CDR3 runs 15 residues. With V trimmed by 6 bases and J by 0 bases, 8 bases remained unmatched. Germline values: CDR1 MDHEN, CDR2 SYDVKM. CDR3 amino acids: CASSIYRQGSYEQYF. The CDR3 DNA reads TGTGCCAGCAGCATTTACCGACAGGGCTCCTACGAGCAGTACTTC.

V gene TRBV28 combines with J gene TRBJ2-3; 8 bases align to TRBD2. This CDR3 is 16 amino acids long. The germline CDR1 and CDR2 sequences are MDHEN and SYDVKM. Unmatched junction bases numbered 21, after V lost 8 bases and J lost 11 bases. Written as DNA, the CDR3 is TGTGCCAGCTCCGGTCCCGCGGGGACTAGTTTTCGGTTGCAGTATTTT. This translates into CASSGPAGTSFRLQYF.

This chain connects TRBV29-1 to TRBJ2-1; 14 nucleotides line up with TRBD2. Germline V CDR1 and CDR2: SQVTM, ANQGSEA. The CDR3 length is 13 residues. The CDR3 DNA follows: TGCACCTCCGGACTAGCGGGAGGCGGGGAGCAGTTCTTC. This gives the protein CTSGLAGGGEQFF.

This chain uses TRBV21-1 with TRBJ1-5; the listed D gene, TRBD1, was not tested against the DNA. TRBV21-1 is designated a pseudogene. The CDR3 is 15 amino acids. This CDR3 reads CASSVTGISNQPQHF. In DNA form, the CDR3 reads TGTGCCAGCAGCGTGACAGGGATTAGCAATCAGCCCCAGCATTTT.

This sequence joins TRBV28 and TRBJ2-7; D uncertain. With 1 base removed from V and 2 bases from J, the gap between germline ends came to 9 bases. Germline-derived CDR1 and CDR2 are MDHEN and SYDVKM. This CDR3 is built from 14 residues. This CDR3 is CASSLSVIPYEQYF. The CDR3 nucleotides read TGTGCCAGCAGTTTATCGGTTATTCCCTACGAGCAGTACTTC.

The rearrangement uses TRBV5-4 and TRBJ1-2; D is ambiguous. CDR1 and CDR2 (germline): SGHNT, YYREEE (reference sequence). Between the trimmed V and J ends, which lost 4 bases and 0 bases, there was a span of 13 bases. CDR3 length equals 15 residues. This CDR3 is CASSPPADTNYGYTF. CDR3 sequence (DNA): TGTGCCAGCAGCCCCCCCGCAGATACTAACTATGGCTACACCTTC.

V and J are TRBV7-8 and TRBJ2-7; the D gene could be TRBD1 or TRBD2 (8 bases each). The germline V gene has CDR1 SGHVS and CDR2 FQNEAQ. This CDR3 is 17 amino acids long. The germline V and J ends were trimmed by 3 bases and 7 bases, with 25 bases remaining between them. The CDR3 DNA sequence: TGTGCCAGCAGCTTCCCCCAGGGGGCTTGGACGGGGGGGGAGCAGTACTTC. Translating gives CASSFPQGAWTGGEQYF.

The chain is built from TRBV6-5 and TRBJ2-7, with 9 positions matching TRBD2. Germline trimming cut 2 bases from V and 2 bases from J; bases unmatched to any gene: 4. Germline V gene lookup returns CDR1 MNHEY and CDR2 SVGAGI. This CDR3 comprises 15 residues. The CDR3 DNA sequence: TGTGCCAGCAGTTACGGAGCGGGAGGCCCCTACGAGCAGTACTTC. This codes for CASSYGAGGPYEQYF.